Below, one T cell receptor (beta chain) is given with its context. The study ran its PCR with 60 Vbeta and 13 Jbeta primers. Here immunoSEQ multiplex PCR was the method, and the copy in TCRdb shows in-frame clones only, minus some. The table lists approximately 190,000 clones, about 70% of them singletons. This specimen comes from a study of cytomegalovirus exposure and HLA in healthy donors. The CDR3 runs to 15 residues. With 3 bases clipped from V and 6 bases from J, the junction kept 9 bases outside the gene matches. The germline CDR1 and CDR2 sequences are SGHRS and YFSETQ. The receptor comes from a woman aged 25 to 39 in good health and CMV-seronegative. The chain couples TRBV5-1 to TRBJ1-1; 9 bases agree with TRBD1. Material: PBMCs. CDR3 residues: CASSSRTGEGAEAFF. For the CDR3, the DNA is TGCGCCAGCAGCTCAAGGACAGGGGAGGGGGCTGAAGCTTTCTTT.